A selection of T cell receptor beta chains follows, all from one sample in a study of blood T cell repertoires in COVID-19. The assay was immunoSEQ multiplex PCR, and TCRdb's table has in-frame clones only and misses some. The data hold approximately 170,000 clones, with approximately 90% observed a single time. Material: peripheral blood. These receptors all come from a man aged 50 or older who had recovered from COVID-19. The CDR3 runs from the conserved cysteine through the conserved F or W. A D gene is named only where the DNA matches it firmly. Not every row has a clone size; where given, it reads once, few, many or a size class.

J gene: TRBJ1-3; clone size: .; V gene: TRBV6-5; D gene: .; CDR3 DNA: TGTGCCAGCAGTTACTCGGCAGTCCTCTCTGGAAACACCATATATTTT; CDR3 protein: CASSYSAVLSGNTIYF
J gene: TRBJ1-1; clone size: .; V gene: TRBV7-2; D gene: .; CDR3 DNA: TGTGCCAGCAGCTTAGGTGGGCGGGGGCTGGCTTTCTTT; CDR3 protein: CASSLGGRGLAFF
J gene: TRBJ2-4; clone size: .; V gene: TRBV19; D gene: .; CDR3 DNA: TGTGCCAGTAGTTTGCGAGGGGGCAAAAACATTCAGTACTTC; CDR3 protein: CASSLRGGKNIQYF
J gene: TRBJ2-7; clone size: .; V gene: TRBV7-3; D gene: TRBD2; CDR3 DNA: TGTGCCAGCAGCTTAGCGGGAGGAGACGAGCAGTACTTC; CDR3 protein: CASSLAGGDEQYF
J gene: TRBJ2-1; clone size: once; V gene: TRBV18; D gene: TRBD1; CDR3 DNA: TGTGCCAGCTCTGCCGGGACAGCTCTCAATGAGCAGTTCTTC; CDR3 protein: CASSAGTALNEQFF
J gene: TRBJ1-5; clone size: .; V gene: TRBV19; D gene: .; CDR3 DNA: TGTGCCAGTAGTAATACCCACCGGGGATCCAATCAGCCCCAGCATTTT; CDR3 protein: CASSNTHRGSNQPQHF
J gene: TRBJ2-1; clone size: .; V gene: TRBV18; D gene: .; CDR3 DNA: TGTGCCAGCTCACCGATACAGACGAGCTCCTACAATGAGCAGTTCTTC; CDR3 protein: CASSPIQTSSYNEQFF
J gene: TRBJ1-2; clone size: .; V gene: TRBV5-1; D gene: TRBD1; CDR3 DNA: TGCGCCAGCAGCCAGGACAGGTATGGCTACACCTTC; CDR3 protein: CASSQDRYGYTF
J gene: TRBJ1-2; clone size: .; V gene: TRBV9; D gene: .; CDR3 DNA: TGTGCCAGCAGCGTATCTCGGGGGGCGCAGAGGAGAGATGGCTACACCTTC; CDR3 protein: CASSVSRGAQRRDGYTF
J gene: TRBJ2-7; clone size: .; V gene: TRBV5-1; D gene: TRBD2; CDR3 DNA: TGCGCCAGCAGCACCTCACTGACTAGCGGGTACTCCAATCGGAACTACGAGCAGTACTTC; CDR3 protein: CASSTSLTSGYSNRNYEQYF
J gene: TRBJ1-2; clone size: .; V gene: TRBV28; D gene: TRBD1; CDR3 DNA: TGTGCCAGCAGTCTGACAGGGGTTAACTATGGCTACACCTTC; CDR3 protein: CASSLTGVNYGYTF
J gene: TRBJ2-3; clone size: .; V gene: TRBV25-1; D gene: TRBD2; CDR3 DNA: TGTGCCAGCAGTGAATGGGGACTAGGTAGGGATACGCAGTATTTT; CDR3 protein: CASSEWGLGRDTQYF
J gene: TRBJ2-2; clone size: .; V gene: TRBV5-4; D gene: TRBD2; CDR3 DNA: TGTGCCAGCAGCTTGGCTCGGCTAGCGGGAGGCCCCGGGGCCGGGGAGCTGTTTTTT; CDR3 protein: CASSLARLAGGPGAGELFF
J gene: TRBJ2-1; clone size: .; V gene: TRBV25-1; D gene: TRBD2; CDR3 DNA: TGTGCCAGCAGTGACGGGCTAGCGGCGAATGAGCAGTTCTTC; CDR3 protein: CASSDGLAANEQFF
J gene: TRBJ2-1; clone size: .; V gene: TRBV28; D gene: .; CDR3 DNA: TGTGCCAGCAGTTTCGACAGGCTTTCCTACAATGAGCAGTTCTTC; CDR3 protein: CASSFDRLSYNEQFF
J gene: TRBJ2-5; clone size: .; V gene: TRBV10-2; D gene: .; CDR3 DNA: TGCGCCAGCAGTGACGGACTCCGCAAAGAGACCCAGTACTTC; CDR3 protein: CASSDGLRKETQYF
J gene: TRBJ2-1; clone size: .; V gene: TRBV5-1; D gene: TRBD1; CDR3 DNA: TGCGCCAGCAGCTTGGTTCAGGGGGCCTTTAATGAGCAGTTCTTC; CDR3 protein: CASSLVQGAFNEQFF